This passage covers 10 T cell receptor beta chains from one sample sequenced in a study of blood T cell repertoires in COVID-19. The data were produced by immunoSEQ multiplex PCR, yet TCRdb's version contains in-frame clones alone and is incomplete. The sample gives 200,000 to 300,000 clones, roughly 88% of which show up once; 2% to 2.5% is in the top ten. The sequencing input was PBMCs or T cells enriched from blood (not recorded which). All receptors derive from a woman aged 40 to 49 with acute COVID-19.

The rearrangement links TRBV2 to TRBJ2-7, with 8 nucleotides matching TRBD1. The CDR3 extends over 14 amino acids. CDR1 and CDR2 (germline): SNHLY, FYNNEI. With V trimmed by 6 bases and J by 2 bases, 6 bases remained unmatched. The CDR3 DNA sequence: TGTGCCAGCAGATCGGACAGGGTAACCTACGAGCAGTACTTC. Encoded protein: CASRSDRVTYEQYF.

The J gene is TRBJ1-5, the V gene TRBV30; 8 bases map to TRBD1. This CDR3 comprises 15 residues. Germline V lookup: CDR1 GTSNPN, CDR2 SVGIG (reference sequence). V was clipped by 4 bases and J by 2 bases; unmatched bases: 7. The CDR3 loop reads CAWKRTGQGNQPQHF. The CDR3 coding sequence is TGTGCCTGGAAAAGGACAGGGCAAGGCAATCAGCCCCAGCATTTT.

The chain uses TRBV5-4 and TRBJ1-6; D unclear. Germline CDR1 and CDR2: SGHNT and YYREEE (reference sequence). The V gene lost 4 bases and the J gene lost 6 bases, with 11 bases spanning the gap. There are 14 residues in the CDR3. This CDR3 reads CASSQAGFNSPLHF. The CDR3 DNA follows: TGTGCCAGCAGCCAGGCGGGGTTTAATTCACCCCTCCACTTT.

The chain is built from TRBV7-6 and TRBJ2-3, with 10 nucleotides matching TRBD2. Germline V gene lookup returns CDR1 SGHVS and CDR2 FNYEAQ. With 2 bases clipped from V and 6 bases from J, the junction kept 11 bases outside the gene matches. This CDR3 contains 17 residues. The CDR3 DNA sequence: TGTGCCAGCAGCTTACCCCGGCTAGCGGGAGTTGGGGATACGCAGTATTTT. Its protein is CASSLPRLAGVGDTQYF. Full variable domain (outside the CDR3, taken from reference TRBV7-6 and TRBJ2-3): GAGVSQSPRYKVTKRGQDVALRCDPISGHVSLYWYRQALGQGPEFLTYFNYEAQQDKSGLPNDRFSAERPEGSISTLTIQRTEQRDSAMYRCASSLPRLAGVGDTQYFGPGTRLTVL.

This chain connects TRBV25-1 to TRBJ2-2, with 10 positions matching TRBD1. V was pared by 5 bases and J by 1 base, with 1 base of the junction left unmatched. Looked up from germline, CDR1 is MGHDK and CDR2 is SYGVNS. This CDR3 has 15 amino acids. Here the CDR3 DNA reads TGTGCCAGCAGTCGGACAGGGGGGAACACCGGGGAGCTGTTTTTT. Translation: CASSRTGGNTGELFF.

The V call is TRBV6-5, the J call TRBJ1-6, with unresolved D. Germline assignment: CDR1 MNHEY and CDR2 SVGAGI. The CDR3 extends over 15 amino acids. The V and J ends lost 8 bases and 9 bases respectively, with 20 bases between them. The CDR3 reads CASQYRRGIRSPLHF. CDR3 coding DNA: TGTGCCAGCCAGTACCGACGCGGGATTCGTTCACCCCTCCACTTT.

Regarding this clone: Its ends do not fully match the called genes, so a read error is possible. The genes are TRBV12-3 or TRBV12-4 and TRBJ1-5, with 7 nucleotides matching TRBD1. The CDR3 is 12 residues long. CDR3 region: CASRRQGQAQHF. CDR3 sequence (DNA): TGTGCCAGCAGGCGACAGGGTCAGGCCCAGCATTTT.

The V gene is TRBV5-1, the J gene TRBJ2-2; no clear D. Per germline, CDR1 SGHRS and CDR2 YFSETQ. V gave up 1 base and J gave up 0 bases, with 7 bases separating them. This CDR3 comprises 15 residues. The CDR3 here is CASSLTVSNTGELFF. The CDR3 coding sequence is TGCGCCAGCAGCTTGACAGTATCGAACACCGGGGAGCTGTTTTTT.

J is TRBJ1-2 and V is TRBV27, with no clear D. The V gene lost 2 bases and the J gene lost 1 base, with 11 bases spanning the gap. The CDR3 has 15 residues. The germline gives CDR1 MNHEY, CDR2 SMNVEV (reference sequence). The CDR3 bases are TGTGCCAGCAGTTTAGGGGTAGCGGGTAACTATGGCTACACCTTC. As protein: CASSLGVAGNYGYTF.

This chain joins TRBV5-1 and TRBJ1-6; D is perhaps TRBD1 (5 bases). CDR1 is SGHRS, CDR2 YFSETQ, per germline. This CDR3 has 19 amino acids. Between the trimmed V and J ends, which lost 0 bases and 0 bases, there was a span of 16 bases. CDR3 nucleotide sequence: TGCGCCAGCAGCTTGGGTCGCGTCGGGACTAGCTCCTATAATTCACCCCTCCACTTT. It encodes CASSLGRVGTSSYNSPLHF.